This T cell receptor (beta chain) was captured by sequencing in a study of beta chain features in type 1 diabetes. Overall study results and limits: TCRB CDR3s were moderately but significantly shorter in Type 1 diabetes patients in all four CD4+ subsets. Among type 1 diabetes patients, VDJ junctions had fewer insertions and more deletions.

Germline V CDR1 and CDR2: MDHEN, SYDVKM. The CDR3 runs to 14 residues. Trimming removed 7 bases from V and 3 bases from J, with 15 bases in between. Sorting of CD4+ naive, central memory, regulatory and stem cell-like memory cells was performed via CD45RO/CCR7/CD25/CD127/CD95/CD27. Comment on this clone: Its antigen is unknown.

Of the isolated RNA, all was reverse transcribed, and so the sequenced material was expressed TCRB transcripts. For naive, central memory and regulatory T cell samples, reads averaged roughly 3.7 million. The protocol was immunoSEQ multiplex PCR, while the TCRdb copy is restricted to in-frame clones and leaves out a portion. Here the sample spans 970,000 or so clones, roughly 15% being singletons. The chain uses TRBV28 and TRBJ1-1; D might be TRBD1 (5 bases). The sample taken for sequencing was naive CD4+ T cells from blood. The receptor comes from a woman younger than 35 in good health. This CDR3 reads CASMQGTTYTEAFF. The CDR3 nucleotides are TGTGCCAGCATGCAGGGTACAACGTACACTGAAGCTTTCTTT. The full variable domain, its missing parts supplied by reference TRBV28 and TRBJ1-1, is DVKVTQSSRYLVKRTGEKVFLECVQDMDHENMFWYRQDPGLGLRLIYFSYDVKMKEKGDIPEGYSVSREKKERFSLILESASTNQTSMYLCASMQGTTYTEAFFGQGTRLTVV.